This T cell receptor (beta chain) was recorded in a study of early T cells in non-severe SARS-CoV-2 infection. At the level of the study: Unpaired chains resulted from sequencing bulk RNA of unsorted whole blood. General study results and limits: Sequences matched to VDJdb favored anti-spike CD8 responses, while private and CD4 specificities were missed.

Individual cDNA molecules carried attached unique molecular identifiers. TCRdb re-called the 5' RACE reads through MiXCR, storing one row per CDR3 protein. There are approximately 35,000 distinct CDR3 sequences in the sample; 7.1% occur only once, and about 12% lies in the top ten. In germline, CDR1 is LGHNT, CDR2 FRNRAP. With 2 bases removed from V and 2 bases from J, the gap between germline ends came to 18 bases. The CDR3 spans 17 residues. Of note for this clonotype: Its target is not known.

The sample consisted of whole blood, taken at baseline. The receptor was isolated from an adult who was a healthcare worker with PCR-confirmed SARS-CoV-2 infection or an uninfected control (not recorded which). This chain joins TRBV12-5 and TRBJ1-1; no firm D call. CDR3 sequence: CASGLLNTAGLNTEAFF. The DNA of the CDR3 is TGTGCTAGTGGTTTGCTAAACACGGCAGGACTTAACACTGAAGCTTTCTTT.